The 3 T cell receptor beta chains below come from one sample, sequenced in a study of cytomegalovirus exposure and HLA in healthy donors. The PCR made use of 60 Vbeta and 13 Jbeta primers. Assay: immunoSEQ multiplex PCR; the TCRdb copy retains only in-frame clones and omits some. Among about 140,000 clones, roughly 78% were seen once, and the ten largest hold about 2.2%. The sequenced material came from PBMCs. The receptors here all came from a man between 25 and 39 years old in good health and CMV-seronegative.

The rearrangement uses TRBV6-1 and TRBJ2-2; tentative D call: TRBD2 (5 bases). This CDR3 comprises 13 residues. Trimming took off 6 bases at V and 5 bases at J, with 10 bases between the two ends. Germline loops: CDR1 MNHNS, CDR2 SASEGT. Here the CDR3 DNA reads TGTGCCAGCAGCGGGGTCGGGACCGGGGAGCTGTTTTTT. This gives the protein CASSGVGTGELFF.

The rearrangement uses TRBV7-6 and TRBJ1-4; TRBD1 might be the D (5 bases). V lost 2 bases and J lost 6, with 10 bases in between. CDR1 is SGHVS and CDR2 is FNYEAQ in the germline V gene. The CDR3 totals 14 residues. CDR3 residues: CASSLSGGDEKLFF. CDR3 sequence (DNA): TGTGCCAGCAGCTTAAGTGGGGGGGATGAAAAACTGTTTTTT.

This chain connects TRBV7-3 to TRBJ2-1, with 12 bases that match TRBD2. The junction had 2 bases not matched to a gene; V was cut back by 5 bases and J by 3 bases. The CDR3 totals 15 residues. The V gene's germline CDR1 is SGHTA and CDR2 FQGTGA. The CDR3 nucleotides are TGTGCCAGCAGCAAGACTAGCGGGGGCTACAATGAGCAGTTCTTC. Translating gives CASSKTSGGYNEQFF.